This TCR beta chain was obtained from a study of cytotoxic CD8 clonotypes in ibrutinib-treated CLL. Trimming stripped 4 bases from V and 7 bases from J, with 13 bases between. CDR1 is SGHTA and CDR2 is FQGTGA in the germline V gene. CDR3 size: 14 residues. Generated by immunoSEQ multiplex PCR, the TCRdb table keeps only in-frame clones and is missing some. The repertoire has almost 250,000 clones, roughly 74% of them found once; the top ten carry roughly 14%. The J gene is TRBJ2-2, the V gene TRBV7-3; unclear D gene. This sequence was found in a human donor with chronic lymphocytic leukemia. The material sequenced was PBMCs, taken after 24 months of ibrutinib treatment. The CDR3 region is CASSYSDGGGELFF. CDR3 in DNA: TGTGCCAGCAGCTACAGTGATGGTGGCGGGGAGCTGTTTTTT.